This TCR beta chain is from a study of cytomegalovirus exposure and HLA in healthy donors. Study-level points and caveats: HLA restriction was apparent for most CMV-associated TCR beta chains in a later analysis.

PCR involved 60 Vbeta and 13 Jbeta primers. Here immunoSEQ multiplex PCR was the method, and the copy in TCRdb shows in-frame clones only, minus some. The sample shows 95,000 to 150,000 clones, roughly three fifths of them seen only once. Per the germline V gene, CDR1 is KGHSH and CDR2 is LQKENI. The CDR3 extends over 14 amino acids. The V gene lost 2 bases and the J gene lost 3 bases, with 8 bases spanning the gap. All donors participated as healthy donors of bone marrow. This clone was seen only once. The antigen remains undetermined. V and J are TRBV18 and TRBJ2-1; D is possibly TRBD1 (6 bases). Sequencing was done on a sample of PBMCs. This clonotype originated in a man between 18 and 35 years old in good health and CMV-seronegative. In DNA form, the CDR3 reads TGTGCCAGCTCACCAGGGACAAGCTACAATGAGCAGTTCTTC. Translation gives CASSPGTSYNEQFF.